This passage covers 20 T cell receptor beta chains from one sample sequenced in a study of CD8 T cells in Susac syndrome. cDNA came from around 0.54 to 1 ug RNA primed by random hexamers. A single record per CDR3 protein comes from TCRdb applying MiXCR to the immunoSEQ multiplex PCR reads. The table has approximately 190,000 distinct CDR3 sequences, over 85% seen once. Sequencing was performed on CD4+ T cells from PBMCs. Source of these receptors: a human donor in good health.

This chain joins TRBV2 and TRBJ2-1; D unresolved. The V end lost 11 bases, the J end lost 5 bases, and 10 bases lay between the germline ends. CDR3 length: 11 residues. The germline gives CDR1 SNHLY, CDR2 FYNNEI. CDR3 in DNA: TGTGCCTCCAGGCCAGACAATGAGCAGTTCTTC. It is translated as CASRPDNEQFF.

Only one count was recorded for this clonotype. This rearrangement joins TRBV7-9 to TRBJ2-1; no clear D. Trimming took 4 bases from V and 5 from J, leaving 6 bases between them. The germline V gene encodes CDR1 SEHNR and CDR2 FQNEAQ (reference sequence). The CDR3 consists of 12 residues. This chain's CDR3 is CASSSINNEQFF. The CDR3 DNA sequence: TGTGCCAGCAGCTCAATCAACAATGAGCAGTTCTTC.

The V gene is TRBV7-3, the J gene TRBJ1-1; D perhaps matches TRBD1 (5 bases). The CDR3 consists of 13 residues. The ends were cut back, 1 base at V and 5 bases at J, with 8 bases in the middle. CDR1 is SGHTA and CDR2 is FQGTGA in the germline V gene. This CDR3 reads CASSLNGGTEAFF. The CDR3 nucleotides are TGTGCCAGCAGCTTAAATGGGGGGACTGAAGCTTTCTTT. The variable domain in full, with the rest retrieved from reference TRBV7-3 and TRBJ1-1, is GAGVSQTPSNKVTEKGKYVELRCDPISGHTALYWYRQSLGQGPEFLIYFQGTGAADDSGLPNDRFFAVRPEGSVSTLKIQRTERGDSAVYLCASSLNGGTEAFFGQGTRLTVV.

This rearrangement joins TRBV30 to TRBJ1-6; no reliable D call. Germline values: CDR1 GTSNPN, CDR2 SVGIG (reference sequence). V gave up 5 bases and J gave up 10 bases, with 18 bases separating them. The CDR3 loop spans 14 amino acids. The CDR3 region is CAWQKGGSGSPLHF. The CDR3 region has the DNA TGTGCCTGGCAGAAGGGTGGATCGGGGTCACCCCTCCACTTT.

For this clonotype: Lacking the conserved final phenylalanine or tryptophan, this CDR3 likely reflects a read error. The V call is TRBV14, the J call TRBJ2-5, with 7 bases matching TRBD1. Germline CDR1 SGHDN, CDR2 FVKESK. The junction had 4 bases not matched to a gene; V was cut back by 1 base and J by 2 bases. This CDR3 spans 15 amino acids. This chain's CDR3 is CASSQGGQLQETQYL. The CDR3 DNA reads as TGTGCCAGCAGCCAAGGGGGACAGCTACAAGAGACCCAGTACTTG.

The J gene is TRBJ2-7, the V gene TRBV5-5; the match to TRBD1 covers 7 bases. The CDR3 has 14 amino acids. The J segment lost 3 bases and the V segment lost 4 bases, leaving 7 bases of the junction unmatched. Germline-derived CDR1 and CDR2 are SGHKS and YYEKEE (reference sequence). CDR3 region: CASSLATGHYEQYF. CDR3 bases: TGTGCCAGCAGCCTTGCGACAGGGCACTACGAGCAGTACTTC.

The rearrangement joins TRBV19 to TRBJ1-1; D ambiguous. This CDR3 has 16 residues. V shed 3 bases and J shed 1 base, with 15 bases lying between them. Germline CDR1 and CDR2: LNHDA and SQIVND (reference sequence). CDR3 sequence reads: CASSITLAGWNTEAFF. The CDR3 bases are TGTGCCAGTAGTATCACCTTGGCGGGATGGAACACTGAAGCTTTCTTT.

The chain has TRBV30 and TRBJ2-1; 9 nucleotides match TRBD1. The length of the CDR3 is 18 residues. Per the germline V gene, CDR1 is GTSNPN and CDR2 is SVGIG (reference sequence). With V trimmed by 0 bases and J by 0 bases, 9 bases remained unmatched. Here the CDR3 reads CAWSVSPSTGGSYNEQFF. As DNA, the CDR3 is TGTGCCTGGAGTGTATCCCCCTCGACAGGGGGCTCCTACAATGAGCAGTTCTTC.

This clonotype was counted a single time. The genes are TRBV7-2 and TRBJ2-1; 9 bases line up with TRBD2. Germline V gene data show CDR1 as SGHTA and CDR2 as FQGNSA. The CDR3 runs 15 residues. The V and J ends lost 4 bases and 4 bases, in that order; junction bases with no gene match: 5. The CDR3 loop is CASSSRLAVYNEQFF. The CDR3 DNA is TGTGCCAGCAGCTCCCGACTAGCGGTTTACAATGAGCAGTTCTTC. Drawing the rest from reference TRBV7-2 and TRBJ2-1, the complete variable domain is GAGVSQSPSNKVTEKGKDVELRCDPISGHTALYWYRQSLGQGLEFLIYFQGNSAPDKSGLPSDRFSAERTGGSVSTLTIQRTQQEDSAVYLCASSSRLAVYNEQFFGPGTRLTVL.

The V gene is TRBV12-3 or TRBV12-4, the J gene TRBJ2-7, with D unclear. This CDR3 comprises 13 residues. Trimming shortened V by 2 bases and J by 3 bases, and 8 bases separated the two germline ends. CDR3 sequence (DNA): TGTGCCAGCAGTTTACGGCTGTTCTACGAGCAGTACGTC. It encodes CASSLRLFYEQYV.

The V gene is TRBV12-3 or TRBV12-4, the J gene TRBJ2-2, with D possibly TRBD2 on 5 matching bases. The CDR3 has 16 residues. Trimming removed 3 bases from V and 5 bases from J, with 16 bases in between. CDR3 DNA sequence: TGTGCCAGCAGTTTTAGTAGATTTTCGGGGACCGGGGAGCTGTTTTTT. It is translated as CASSFSRFSGTGELFF.

V usage is TRBV29-1 and J usage is TRBJ1-1; 8 bases are shared with TRBD1. CDR1 and CDR2 from the germline V gene are SQVTM and ANQGSEA. The CDR3 contains 14 residues. Trimming cost V 4 bases and J 6 bases; bases outside gene matches: 10. This chain's CDR3 is CSVASRGRGAEAFF. DNA of the CDR3: TGCAGCGTTGCCTCCAGGGGGCGCGGGGCTGAAGCTTTCTTT.

This chain links TRBV7-2 with TRBJ2-7; either TRBD1 or TRBD2 may fit D (5 bases each). Per germline, CDR1 SGHTA and CDR2 FQGNSA. V gave up 3 bases and J gave up 3 bases, with 9 bases separating them. There are 13 residues in the CDR3. CDR3 sequence: CASSFAGSYEQYV. DNA for the CDR3: TGTGCCAGCAGCTTTGCAGGGAGCTACGAGCAGTACGTC.

This sequence joins TRBV5-1 and TRBJ2-2; 8 bases map to TRBD1. Trimming took 9 bases from V and 2 from J; bases not matched to a gene: 9. CDR1 SGHRS and CDR2 YFSETQ come from the germline V gene. The CDR3 covers 15 residues. CDR3 in amino acids: CATQVTGANTGELFF. CDR3 DNA sequence: TGCGCCACCCAAGTGACAGGGGCCAACACCGGGGAGCTGTTTTTT.

Of note for this clonotype: The junction departs from the called germline gene at one end, perhaps through a read error. The CDR3 protein is CASSLMSSGTDTQCF. DNA for the CDR3: TGTGCCAGCAGCTTAATGTCTAGCGGTACAGATACGCAGTGTTTT. This rearrangement joins TRBV7-3 to TRBJ2-3; TRBD2 agrees at 7 bases. From germline, CDR1 is SGHTA and CDR2 FQGTGA. The CDR3 spans 15 residues.

This clonotype occurred a few times. The gene calls are TRBV27 and TRBJ1-2; D uncertain. Germline CDR1 reads MNHEY; CDR2 reads SMNVEV (reference sequence). Trimming left V 6 bases short and J 0 bases short, with 8 bases between. The CDR3 is 13 amino acids. CDR3 nucleotides: TGTGCCAGCAGACCGAACGCTAACTATGGCTACACCTTC. This codes for CASRPNANYGYTF.

J is TRBJ2-5 and V is TRBV6-5, with D perhaps matching TRBD2 (7 bases). Looked up from germline, CDR1 is MNHEY and CDR2 is SVGAGI. V dropped 0 bases and J dropped 4 bases, with 9 bases sitting between them. This CDR3 is 14 amino acids long. Here the CDR3 reads CASSYSGGPETQYF. CDR3 bases: TGTGCCAGCAGTTACTCGGGGGGGCCAGAGACCCAGTACTTC.

The genes are TRBV28 and TRBJ2-7; no clear D. There are 14 residues in the CDR3. Germline CDR1 reads MDHEN; CDR2 reads SYDVKM. Trimming cost V 5 bases and J 0 bases, with 11 bases left between them. CDR3 in DNA: TGTGCCAGCAGTCCCTATCGCAGCTCCTACGAGCAGTACGTC. Protein product: CASSPYRSSYEQYV.

The chain couples TRBV6-5 to TRBJ1-1, with D unclear. Between the trimmed V and J ends, which lost 5 bases and 4 bases, there was a span of 14 bases. The CDR3 is 14 amino acids. Looked up from germline, CDR1 is MNHEY and CDR2 is SVGAGI. CDR3 nucleotides: TGTGCCAGCAGTCCGGGTCGGAGGGCCACTGAAGCTTTCTTT. It encodes CASSPGRRATEAFF.

This clonotype was seen only once. The chain couples TRBV20-1 to TRBJ2-5; 8 nucleotides line up with TRBD2. V was pared by 0 bases and J by 2 bases, with 8 bases of the junction left unmatched. This CDR3 region has 16 residues. Germline-derived CDR1 and CDR2 are DFQATT and SNEGSKA (reference sequence). In DNA form, the CDR3 reads TGCAGTGCTAGAGATCCCCTAGCGGGCCTGCAAGAGACCCAGTACTTC. Protein sequence: CSARDPLAGLQETQYF.